This T cell receptor (beta chain) was retrieved from a study of cytomegalovirus exposure and HLA in healthy donors. A remark on this clone: Its antigen is not known.

The donors, nominally healthy at sampling, likely had unrecorded immune exposures. Study observations and caveats: Cytomegalovirus association was listed for under 200 TCR beta chains. In a later analysis, parvovirus B19, influenza, CMV and Epstein-Barr virus appeared linked to several top co-occurrence clusters.

PCR primers comprised 60 Vbeta and 13 Jbeta primers. The data were produced by immunoSEQ multiplex PCR, yet TCRdb's version contains in-frame clones alone and is incomplete. The table lists about 140,000 clones, with 0.9% to 1% in the top ten. The germline V gene encodes CDR1 MGHRA and CDR2 YSYEKL. The CDR3 covers 16 residues. V lost 0 bases and J 6 bases, leaving 15 bases between the germline ends. Sample: PBMCs. The chain links TRBV4-1 to TRBJ2-1, with D tentatively TRBD2 (5 bases). The clonotype originates from a male donor in good health and CMV-seronegative. CDR3: CASSQESGLPGNEQFF. CDR3 bases: TGCGCCAGCAGCCAAGAGTCTGGACTCCCGGGCAATGAGCAGTTCTTC.